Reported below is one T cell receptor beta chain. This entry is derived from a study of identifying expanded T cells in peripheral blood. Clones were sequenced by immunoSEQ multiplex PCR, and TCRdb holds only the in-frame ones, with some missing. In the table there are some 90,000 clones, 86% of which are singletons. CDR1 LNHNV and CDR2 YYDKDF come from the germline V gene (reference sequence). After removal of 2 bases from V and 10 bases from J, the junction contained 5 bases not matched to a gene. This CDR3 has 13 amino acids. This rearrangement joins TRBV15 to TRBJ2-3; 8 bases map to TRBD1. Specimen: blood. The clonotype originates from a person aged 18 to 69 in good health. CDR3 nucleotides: TGTGCCACCAGCAGACGAGGACAGGGACCGCAGTATTTT. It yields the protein CATSRRGQGPQYF.